The 26 T cell receptor beta chains presented below share a single source sample, sequenced in a study of identifying expanded T cells in peripheral blood. Clones were sequenced by immunoSEQ multiplex PCR, and TCRdb holds only the in-frame ones, with some missing. Of approximately 85,000 clones in the sample, approximately 84% are singletons; the top ten hold about 17%. The sequenced material came from blood. The receptors shown here come from a person between 18 and 70 years old in good health.

The gene calls are TRBV7-8 and TRBJ2-7; D is tentatively TRBD1 or TRBD2 (5 bases each). From germline, CDR1 is SGHVS and CDR2 FQNEAQ. V lost 1 base and J lost 3, with 13 bases in between. This CDR3 is built from 15 residues. The CDR3 bases are TGTGCCAGCAGCTTAGAAGGCACAGGAGGCTACGAGCAGTACTTC. Translating gives CASSLEGTGGYEQYF. The variable domain in full, with the rest retrieved from reference TRBV7-8 and TRBJ2-7, is GAGVSQSPRYKVAKRGQDVALRCDPISGHVSLFWYQQALGQGPEFLTYFQNEAQLDKSGLPSDRFFAERPEGSVSTLKIQRTQQEDSAVYLCASSLEGTGGYEQYFGPGTRLTVT.

The chain couples TRBV2 to TRBJ2-7; TRBD2 agrees at 11 bases. CDR1 and CDR2 from the germline V gene are SNHLY and FYNNEI. The CDR3 runs 14 residues. Unmatched junction bases numbered 7, after V lost 6 bases and J lost 6 bases. CDR3 residues: CASREGLAEREQYF. The CDR3 DNA sequence: TGTGCCAGCAGGGAGGGACTAGCGGAACGCGAGCAGTACTTC.

The chain joins TRBV10-3 to TRBJ2-3; 14 positions match TRBD2. After removal of 7 bases from V and 0 bases from J, the junction contained 6 bases not matched to a gene. The CDR3 contains 17 residues. Germline V gene data show CDR1 as ENHRY and CDR2 as SYGVKD. CDR3 DNA sequence: TGTGCCATCACCGGGACTAGCGGGAGTGGGAGCACAGATACGCAGTATTTT. Translation: CAITGTSGSGSTDTQYF.

The chain has TRBV7-3 and TRBJ2-2; 9 bases line up with TRBD2. Germline CDR1 SGHTA, CDR2 FQGTGA. This CDR3 region has 18 residues. V dropped 2 bases and J dropped 2; count of bases not matched to a gene: 9. In nucleotides, the CDR3 is TGTGCCAGCAGCTTAGATGGGCTAGCGGGAACCAACACCGGGGAGCTGTTTTTT. Protein sequence: CASSLDGLAGTNTGELFF.

This sequence joins TRBV9 and TRBJ2-1; the match to TRBD1 covers 9 bases. The CDR3 loop spans 15 amino acids. CDR1 and CDR2 from the germline V gene are SGDLS and YYNGEE. Germline trimming cut 4 bases from V and 6 bases from J; bases unmatched to any gene: 8. The CDR3 reads CASSSPGTGTNEQFF. The CDR3, as DNA: TGTGCCAGCAGCTCCCCCGGGACAGGGACCAATGAGCAGTTCTTC.

The V call is TRBV6-5, the J call TRBJ1-1; 7 bases align to TRBD1. The CDR3 sequence is 14 residues long. Unmatched junction bases numbered 6, after V lost 5 bases and J lost 3 bases. CDR1 MNHEY and CDR2 SVGAGI come from the germline V gene. CDR3 sequence: CASSEDREDTEAFF. Here the CDR3 DNA reads TGTGCCAGCAGTGAAGACAGGGAGGACACTGAAGCTTTCTTT.

This chain uses TRBV30 with TRBJ2-1, with D possibly matching TRBD1 (5 bases). From germline, CDR1 is GTSNPN and CDR2 SVGIG (reference sequence). This CDR3 region has 11 residues. V was clipped by 2 bases and J by 9 bases, with 8 bases between them. CDR3 loop: CAWSRGTEQFF. The CDR3, as DNA: TGTGCCTGGAGTAGGGGTACTGAGCAGTTCTTC. Variable domain in full (rest from reference TRBV30 and TRBJ2-1): SQTIHQWPATLVQPVGSPLSLECTVEGTSNPNLYWYRQAAGRGLQLLFYSVGIGQISSEVPQNLSASRPQDRQFILSSKKLLLSDSGFYLCAWSRGTEQFFGPGTRLTVL.

This sequence joins TRBV6-4 and TRBJ2-3, with a possible D match to TRBD2 (6 bases). From germline, CDR1 is MRHNA and CDR2 SNTAGT. Trimming cost V 3 bases and J 2 bases, with 12 bases left between them. The CDR3 runs to 15 residues. CDR3 bases: TGTGCCAGCAGTGAAGGTGCGGGACCCACAGATACGCAGTATTTT. This sequence encodes CASSEGAGPTDTQYF.

V gene TRBV7-6 combines with J gene TRBJ2-2, with 7 nucleotides matching TRBD1. CDR3 length: 17 residues. CDR1 is SGHVS and CDR2 is FNYEAQ in the germline V gene. Trimming at V came to 4 bases and at J to 4 bases, leaving 12 bases not matched to a gene. The CDR3 DNA is TGTGCCAGCAGCTCAAGACCGACAGGGACGGGCACCGGGGAGCTGTTTTTT. Amino acid sequence: CASSSRPTGTGTGELFF.

This clone was seen a handful of times. The gene calls are TRBV7-6 and TRBJ2-1; D is uncertain. CDR1 and CDR2 from the germline V gene are SGHVS and FNYEAQ. The CDR3 runs to 17 residues. V lost 4 bases to trimming and J lost 0 bases, with 16 bases between them. Here the CDR3 DNA reads TGTGCCAGCAGCTCTCGGGCAGGCGGAATCTCCTACAATGAGCAGTTCTTC. Amino acid sequence: CASSSRAGGISYNEQFF.

CDR3 coding DNA: TGTGCCAGCAGTTTAAGGGTTGGGACAGGGACCTACGAGCAGTACTTC. It is translated as CASSLRVGTGTYEQYF. The J gene is TRBJ2-7, the V gene TRBV27; the match to TRBD1 covers 9 bases. The ends lost 2 bases at V and 2 bases at J; junction bases unmatched: 7. The CDR3 sequence is 16 residues long. From germline, CDR1 is MNHEY and CDR2 SMNVEV (reference sequence).

The chain recombines TRBV4-3 with TRBJ2-7; no clear D gene. The germline V gene has CDR1 LGHNA and CDR2 YSLEER. The V end lost 0 bases, the J end lost 2 bases, and 8 bases lay between the germline ends. This CDR3 contains 14 residues. The CDR3 region is CASSQDPMTYEQYF. The DNA for the CDR3 is TGCGCCAGCAGCCAAGACCCAATGACCTACGAGCAGTACTTC.

This clone was counted a single time. V is TRBV4-3 and J is TRBJ2-7; D is possibly TRBD1 (6 bases). V dropped 0 bases and J dropped 7 bases, with 13 bases sitting between them. The CDR3 consists of 14 residues. Germline CDR1 is LGHNA and CDR2 is YSLEER. CDR3 coding DNA: TGCGCCAGCAGCCAAGATCAGGGGCCGAGAGAGCAGTACTTC. It is translated as CASSQDQGPREQYF.

The V call is TRBV4-3, the J call TRBJ2-2, with TRBD2 matching 14 bases. The CDR3 is made up of 17 amino acids. Trimming removed 2 bases from V and 5 bases from J; junction bases left unmatched: 4. Germline lookup yields CDR1 LGHNA and CDR2 YSLEER. The CDR3 here is CASSQRTSGRLTGELFF. DNA for the CDR3: TGCGCCAGCAGCCAAAGGACTAGCGGGAGGTTAACCGGGGAGCTGTTTTTT.

This chain uses TRBV15 with TRBJ1-2; D might be TRBD1 (5 bases). The V gene lost 5 bases and the J gene lost 5 bases, with 12 bases spanning the gap. The CDR3 spans 13 residues. Germline CDR1 reads LNHNV; CDR2 reads YYDKDF (reference sequence). The CDR3 sequence: CATSAGLAYGYTF. The CDR3 bases are TGTGCCACCAGCGCAGGGTTGGCGTATGGCTACACCTTC.

The chain's CDR3 is CASSLAPGLAGSYEQYF. The CDR3 region has the DNA TGTGCCAGCAGCTTAGCCCCGGGACTAGCGGGATCTTACGAGCAGTACTTC. The rearrangement joins TRBV7-2 to TRBJ2-7; 13 bases agree with TRBD2. The germline CDR1 and CDR2 sequences are SGHTA and FQGNSA. Trimming cost V 0 bases and J 4 bases; bases outside gene matches: 6. The CDR3 runs 17 residues. Full variable domain (missing parts from reference TRBV7-2 and TRBJ2-7): GAGVSQSPSNKVTEKGKDVELRCDPISGHTALYWYRQSLGQGLEFLIYFQGNSAPDKSGLPSDRFSAERTGGSVSTLTIQRTQQEDSAVYLCASSLAPGLAGSYEQYFGPGTRLTVT.

The chain has TRBV30 and TRBJ2-3; D unresolved. There are 13 residues in the CDR3. Germline CDR1 and CDR2: GTSNPN and SVGIG (reference sequence). Trimming removed 7 bases at V and 6 bases at J, with 17 bases between. The CDR3: CASTLGRPDTQYF. For the CDR3, the DNA is TGTGCCTCGACCCTTGGCCGGCCCGATACGCAGTATTTT.

The rearrangement links TRBV5-1 to TRBJ2-3; 7 bases are shared with TRBD1. The CDR3 is 15 residues long. After removal of 0 bases from V and 6 bases from J, the junction contained 7 bases not matched to a gene. Germline V gene sequence: CDR1 SGHRS, CDR2 YFSETQ. In DNA, the CDR3 is TGCGCCAGCAGCTTGGAGGCACAGGGGTCGGATACGCAGTATTTT. Encoded protein: CASSLEAQGSDTQYF. Together with reference TRBV5-1 and TRBJ2-3, the CDR3 gives the full variable domain: KAGVTQTPRYLIKTRGQQVTLSCSPISGHRSVSWYQQTPGQGLQFLFEYFSETQRNKGNFPGRFSGRQFSNSRSEMNVSTLELGDSALYLCASSLEAQGSDTQYFGPGTRLTVL.

The CDR3 nucleotides read TGTGCCAGCAGCCATCCCCCGGTCTTAGGCGGCTACACAGATACGCAGTATTTT. It specifies CASSHPPVLGGYTDTQYF. This chain connects TRBV5-6 to TRBJ2-3; D ambiguous. Germline assignment: CDR1 SGHDT and CDR2 YYEEEE. The V and J ends lost 4 bases and 2 bases respectively, with 23 bases between them. CDR3 length: 18 amino acids. The full variable domain, with the rest looked up from reference TRBV5-6 and TRBJ2-3, is DAGVTQSPTHLIKTRGQQVTLRCSPKSGHDTVSWYQQALGQGPQFIFQYYEEEERQRGNFPDRFSGHQFPNYSSELNVNALLLGDSALYLCASSHPPVLGGYTDTQYFGPGTRLTVL.

This rearrangement joins TRBV19 to TRBJ2-5, with 10 bases identical to TRBD2. The germline V gene has CDR1 LNHDA and CDR2 SQIVND (reference sequence). The V and J ends lost 5 bases and 4 bases, in that order; junction bases with no gene match: 13. This CDR3 spans 17 amino acids. Here the CDR3 reads CASSFSWKREGRETQYF. The CDR3 DNA is TGTGCCAGTAGTTTCTCCTGGAAGCGGGAGGGGCGAGAGACCCAGTACTTC.

The rearrangement links TRBV6-5 to TRBJ1-1, with a tentative D call TRBD1 (6 bases). Per the germline V gene, CDR1 is MNHEY and CDR2 is SVGAGI. The CDR3 totals 13 residues. Trimming cost V 9 bases and J 2 bases, with 13 bases left between them. The CDR3 DNA is TGTGCCAGTTGGCACAGGGTAAACACTGAAGCTTTCTTT. Amino acid sequence: CASWHRVNTEAFF.

The rearrangement joins TRBV5-5 to TRBJ2-5; D gene unclear. Trimming shortened V by 0 bases and J by 4 bases, and 13 bases separated the two germline ends. This CDR3 has 15 residues. Germline CDR1 SGHKS, CDR2 YYEKEE (reference sequence). CDR3 bases: TGTGCCAGCAGCTTGGATGGCGTTAAGGGAGAGACCCAGTACTTC. It translates to CASSLDGVKGETQYF.

This clone was seen a handful of times. The chain employs TRBV6-6 and TRBJ2-7; D gene uncertain. CDR1 and CDR2 from the germline V gene are MNHNY and SVGAGI (reference sequence). CDR3 length: 12 amino acids. Trimming pared 5 bases from V and 6 bases from J, leaving 11 bases between. The DNA for the CDR3 is TGTGCCAGCAGTCCGCCGGAGCGCGAGCAGTACTTC. This sequence encodes CASSPPEREQYF.

The chain links TRBV9 to TRBJ1-2; D gene ambiguous. The ends were cut back, 0 bases at V and 7 bases at J, with 16 bases in the middle. This CDR3 has 15 residues. Germline V CDR1 and CDR2: SGDLS, YYNGEE. CDR3 DNA: TGTGCCAGCAGCGTAGACGGTATGTCCTCGGGTGGCTACACCTTC. Translated: CASSVDGMSSGGYTF.

The V and J genes are TRBV28 and TRBJ2-7; 8 positions match TRBD1. The V gene's germline CDR1 is MDHEN and CDR2 SYDVKM. Trimming cost V 5 bases and J 3 bases; bases outside gene matches: 9. This CDR3 has 15 residues. The DNA of the CDR3 is TGTGCCAGCAGTCAGCAGGGGGCTCGAGGCTACGAGCAGTACTTC. It yields the protein CASSQQGARGYEQYF.

The V call is TRBV28, the J call TRBJ2-3, with D perhaps TRBD2 (6 bases). The CDR3 contains 13 residues. The germline V and J ends were trimmed by 6 bases and 11 bases, with 18 bases remaining between them. CDR1 and CDR2 (germline): MDHEN, SYDVKM. This CDR3 is CASRAGLLGGQYF. For the CDR3, the DNA is TGTGCCAGCAGGGCGGGACTTCTCGGGGGGCAGTATTTT.